These T cell receptor beta chains were read from a single sample in a study of CD8 T cells in Susac syndrome. From the immunoSEQ multiplex PCR reads, TCRdb called clonotypes with MiXCR, one entry per CDR3 protein. The sample has about 300,000 distinct CDR3 sequences, under 95% seen once; the top ten hold roughly 0.07%. Specimen: CD4+ T cells from PBMCs. The receptors were sampled from a human donor with multiple sclerosis. Each CDR3 is given with its conserved first and last residue. The D gene is left open where the match is weak. Size is omitted from some rows. Given values are once, few, many or a class for expanded clones.

clone size | CDR3 length | D gene | J gene | V gene | CDR3 DNA | CDR3 protein
- | 14 | - | TRBJ1-2 | TRBV7-3 | TGTGCCAGCAGCCCTAAGGCTGAGGGCGGGGGCTACACCTTC | CASSPKAEGGGYTF
- | 14 | - | TRBJ2-3 | TRBV7-9 | TGTGCCAGCAGCTCTCTGGGCAGCACAGATACGCAGTATTTT | CASSSLGSTDTQYF
- | 15 | - | TRBJ2-2 | TRBV6-2/TRBV6-3 | TGTGCCAGCAGTTACAGCAGAGGAAACACCGGGGAGCTGTTTTTT | CASSYSRGNTGELFF
- | 16 | - | TRBJ1-2 | TRBV19 | TGTGCCAGTAGTATTGGGCAGGCAGGCGCGGGATATGGCTACACCTTC | CASSIGQAGAGYGYTF
- | 13 | - | TRBJ2-3 | TRBV30 | TGTGCCTGGATGGTGGGGGCCGGAGATACGCAGTATTTT | CAWMVGAGDTQYF
- | 13 | - | TRBJ2-7 | TRBV12-3/TRBV12-4 | TGTGCCAGCAGTTTGGGACATTCTTACGAGCAGTACTTC | CASSLGHSYEQYF
- | 15 | - | TRBJ2-3 | TRBV5-1 | TGCGCCAGCAGCCCTCTGCCGGGGGTTGCGAATACGCAGTATTTT | CASSPLPGVANTQYF
- | 15 | TRBD2 | TRBJ2-1 | TRBV7-8 | TGTGCCAGCAGGAAACCGGGACTAGCTGTCAATGAGCAGTTCTTC | CASRKPGLAVNEQFF
once | 15 | TRBD1 | TRBJ1-5 | TRBV19 | TGTGCCAGTAGTATACGACAGGGGGACAATCAGCCCCAGCATTTT | CASSIRQGDNQPQHF
- | 15 | - | TRBJ2-1 | TRBV30 | TGTGCCTGGTCTCCCCTTAGGGCATCCTACAATGAGCAGTTCTTC | CAWSPLRASYNEQFF
- | 14 | - | TRBJ2-3 | TRBV9 | TGTGCCAGCAGCGTTCAGTCTGGAGTGGATACGCAGTATTTT | CASSVQSGVDTQYF
- | 15 | - | TRBJ1-5 | TRBV20-1 | TGCAGTGCGGCCCGGGGAGCAGGGCGAAATCAGCCCCAGCATTTT | CSAARGAGRNQPQHF
- | 16 | - | TRBJ2-3 | TRBV20-1 | TGCAGTGCTAGAGATTGGAGAAGGGGAGGAACAGATACGCAGTATTTT | CSARDWRRGGTDTQYF
- | 13 | - | TRBJ2-3 | TRBV5-6 | TGTGCCAGCAGCTTGAGTGCAGGACACGCGCAGTATTTT | CASSLSAGHAQYF
- | 13 | - | TRBJ2-3 | TRBV5-4 | TGTGCCAGCAGCCTGAAGAATGTGGATACGCAGTATTTT | CASSLKNVDTQYF
- | 15 | TRBD1 | TRBJ1-4 | TRBV7-6 | TGTGCCAGCAGCCCTCGGACAGGGGCTTCGGAAAAACTGTTTTTT | CASSPRTGASEKLFF
- | 16 | TRBD2 | TRBJ2-1 | TRBV6-6 | TGTGCCAGCAGATCCCCGACTAGCGGGGGGGGTTATGAGCAGTTCTTC | CASRSPTSGGGYEQFF
- | 19 | TRBD1 | TRBJ1-5 | TRBV30 | TGTGCCTGGAGTGGTTGGGACAGAGGGCCCCTGGGAGGCAATCAGCCCCAGCATTTT | CAWSGWDRGPLGGNQPQHF
- | 14 | TRBD1 | TRBJ2-7 | TRBV6-5 | TGTGCCAGCGCCCTGGGACAGGGGACCTACGAGCAGTACTTC | CASALGQGTYEQYF
- | 13 | - | TRBJ2-5 | TRBV29-1 | TGCAGCGTTGTAGTAACAGGCCAAGAGACCCAGTACTTC | CSVVVTGQETQYF
once | 14 | - | TRBJ1-1 | TRBV3-1 | TGTGCCAGCAGCCAAGGGGGGTGGAACACTGAAGCTTTCTTT | CASSQGGWNTEAFF
- | 15 | - | TRBJ1-5 | TRBV19 | TGTGCCAGTAGTATAGGTCGGGGTCACAATCAGCCCCAGCATTTT | CASSIGRGHNQPQHF
once | 14 | TRBD1 | TRBJ2-7 | TRBV30 | TGTGCCTGGACTTTCGGGGACAGCCGCTACGAGCAGTACTTC | CAWTFGDSRYEQYF
- | 14 | - | TRBJ2-7 | TRBV3-1 | TGTGCCAGCAGCCAAGTCGGTACTAAAGGCGAGCAGTACTTC | CASSQVGTKGEQYF
- | 13 | - | TRBJ1-3 | TRBV20-1 | TGCAGTGCCCGAGACGGTCGTGGAAACACCATATATTTT | CSARDGRGNTIYF
- | 13 | TRBD1 | TRBJ1-2 | TRBV6-6 | TGTGCCATCCAGGGGGCGCAGGGATATGGCTACACCTTC | CAIQGAQGYGYTF
- | 17 | TRBD1 | TRBJ2-5 | TRBV12-3/TRBV12-4 | TGTGCCAGCAGTTTTAAATTGGCCCAGGGGGAGAGGGAGACCCAGTACTTC | CASSFKLAQGERETQYF
- | 15 | TRBD1 | TRBJ2-1 | TRBV6-1 | TGTGCCAGCAGGGAGTCGGGACAGACCTACAATGAGCAGTTCTTC | CASRESGQTYNEQFF
- | 15 | - | TRBJ1-4 | TRBV5-1 | TGCGCCAGCAGCTTGGTTCAGGGCCAGTCGGGAAAACTGTTTTTT | CASSLVQGQSGKLFF
- | 15 | - | TRBJ1-5 | TRBV7-2 | TGTGCCAGCAGCTTAGGTGGGGGGATGAATCAGCCCCAGCATTTT | CASSLGGGMNQPQHF
- | 15 | - | TRBJ1-1 | TRBV5-4 | TGTGCCAGCAGCTTGTTACGGGGACTGTTCACTGAAGCTTTCTTT | CASSLLRGLFTEAFF
- | 17 | TRBD1 | TRBJ2-3 | TRBV7-2 | TGTGCCAGCAGCTTAGTCGTCGGGACAGGCGGCACAGATACGCAGTATTTT | CASSLVVGTGGTDTQYF
- | 14 | - | TRBJ2-1 | TRBV29-1 | TGCAGCGTTGAAGTGTGGCCTAGCAACAATGAGCAGTTCTTC | CSVEVWPSNNEQFF
- | 14 | - | TRBJ2-6 | TRBV12-3/TRBV12-4 | TGTGCCAGCACTCCCTCCTCTGGGGCCAACGTCCTGACTTTC | CASTPSSGANVLTF
few | 16 | TRBD2 | TRBJ2-5 | TRBV6-6 | TGTGCCAGCAGCGGGATAGCGGGGGGGCCTCGGGAGACCCAGTACTTC | CASSGIAGGPRETQYF
- | 13 | - | TRBJ2-7 | TRBV29-1 | TGCAGCGTTGAGGGGGTAACTCCCTACGAGCAGTACTTC | CSVEGVTPYEQYF
- | 17 | - | TRBJ1-1 | TRBV5-5 | TGTGCCAGCAGCTTGCGGGGAAAACAGGCGCCGAACACTGAAGCTTTCTTT | CASSLRGKQAPNTEAFF
- | 11 | - | TRBJ1-1 | TRBV6-5 | TGTGCCAGCAGTTACCTGGGTGAAGCTTTCTTT | CASSYLGEAFF
- | 14 | TRBD1 | TRBJ1-1 | TRBV30 | TGTGCCTGGAGTGTGGGACAGGGGACCACTGAAGCTTTCTTT | CAWSVGQGTTEAFF
- | 15 | - | TRBJ2-2 | TRBV2 | TGTGCCTCAAACTGGGGGGGGCCGGACACCGGGGAGCTGTTTTTT | CASNWGGPDTGELFF